The 26 T cell receptor beta chains below come from one sample, sequenced in a study of shared clonotypes between healthy human individuals. Assay used: immunoSEQ multiplex PCR; TCRdb lists only in-frame clones, some missing. The table has about 2.3 million clones, around 93% seen once. Source material: naive CD4+ T cells from PBMCs. Noted subset: CD45RA+ positively selected. The receptors stem from a man between 18 and 29 years old in good health. Some clones in this sample may be carry-over from other donors' samples.

The V and J genes are TRBV30 and TRBJ2-5; no clear D. The CDR3 sequence is 14 residues long. In germline, CDR1 is GTSNPN, CDR2 SVGIG (reference sequence). V was shortened by 4 bases and J by 2 bases, with 14 bases between the two germline ends. CDR3 loop: CAWTPEEKQETQYF. The CDR3 DNA follows: TGTGCCTGGACCCCGGAAGAGAAGCAAGAGACCCAGTACTTC.

V and J are TRBV18 and TRBJ2-7, with D uncertain. The CDR3 runs 15 residues. Per germline, CDR1 KGHSH and CDR2 LQKENI. Between the trimmed V and J ends, which lost 2 bases and 3 bases, there was a span of 14 bases. The CDR3 loop reads CASSPGLQELYEQYF. The CDR3 DNA reads as TGTGCCAGCTCACCAGGCCTCCAGGAGCTCTACGAGCAGTACTTC.

This rearrangement joins TRBV19 to TRBJ2-3, with 11 nucleotides matching TRBD2. The ends lost 4 bases at V and 7 bases at J; junction bases unmatched: 13. The germline gives CDR1 LNHDA, CDR2 SQIVND (reference sequence). The CDR3 has 17 amino acids. The CDR3, as DNA: TGTGCCAGTAGTACCCGGCTGGTAGCGGGAGGGTTGAATACGCAGTATTTT. Its translation: CASSTRLVAGGLNTQYF.

This clone showed up just once. V gene TRBV6-6 combines with J gene TRBJ2-7; 9 bases fit TRBD1. Per germline, CDR1 MNHNY and CDR2 SVGAGI (reference sequence). CDR3 size: 15 residues. J was trimmed by 5 bases and V by 5 bases; bases with no gene match: 10. The chain's CDR3 is CASSQMTGGKNEQYF. DNA for the CDR3: TGTGCCAGCAGTCAGATGACAGGGGGAAAGAACGAGCAGTACTTC.

This clone was counted between two and nine times. The chain uses TRBV5-1 and TRBJ2-1, with D unclear. V shed 0 bases and J shed 3 bases, with 7 bases lying between them. Looked up from germline, CDR1 is SGHRS and CDR2 is YFSETQ. The CDR3 runs to 14 residues. For the CDR3, the DNA is TGCGCCAGCAGCTTGGAAGGCTTCTACAATGAGCAGTTCTTC. Translated, it gives CASSLEGFYNEQFF.

CDR3 DNA: TGTGCCAGCAGCTCCTGGGAAGCAACGATCACAGATACGCAGTATTTT. This encodes CASSSWEATITDTQYF. The chain combines TRBV7-3 with TRBJ2-3; no clear D. CDR1 and CDR2 (germline): SGHTA, FQGTGA. The CDR3 consists of 16 residues. Deletions cut 4 bases from V and 2 bases from J, with 16 bases between.

The chain links TRBV19 to TRBJ2-6; no definite D call. Trimming took 6 bases from V and 2 from J, leaving 14 bases between them. Germline CDR1 reads LNHDA; CDR2 reads SQIVND (reference sequence). CDR3 length: 16 amino acids. The CDR3 nucleotides are TGTGCCAGTAGCACTGGGGTAAGAACTGGGGCCAACGTCCTGACTTTC. Protein: CASSTGVRTGANVLTF.

Worth noting for this clone: The same CDR3 is also encoded by other DNA sequences in this sample. The chain couples TRBV6-5 to TRBJ1-3; no reliable D call. The CDR3 runs to 14 residues. CDR1 is MNHEY and CDR2 is SVGAGI in the germline V gene. The V gene lost 0 bases and the J gene lost 1 base, with 4 bases spanning the gap. For the CDR3, the DNA is TGTGCCAGCAGTTACTCGAGATCTGGAAACACCATATATTTT. Its translation: CASSYSRSGNTIYF.

A note on this clone: Other DNA variants within this sample encode the same CDR3. The genes are TRBV18 and TRBJ2-7, with D possibly TRBD1 on 6 matching bases. Germline V lookup: CDR1 KGHSH, CDR2 LQKENI. V lost 3 bases and J 2 bases, leaving 8 bases between the germline ends. This CDR3 is built from 13 residues. The DNA for the CDR3 is TGTGCCAGCTCACCCAGGGGCACCTACGAGCAGTACTTC. Translation gives CASSPRGTYEQYF.

The V and J genes are TRBV5-1 and TRBJ1-2; TRBD1 matches 7 bases. Germline V CDR1 and CDR2: SGHRS, YFSETQ. V lost 4 bases, J lost 2 bases, and 5 bases stayed unmatched. This CDR3 contains 14 residues. The DNA of the CDR3 is TGCGCCAGCAGCGAGGGACAGCCGAACTATGGCTACACCTTC. It is translated as CASSEGQPNYGYTF.

Note on this clone: The sample carries other DNA sequences with the same CDR3. The gene calls are TRBV11-2 and TRBJ2-5; no firm D call. CDR3 length equals 13 residues. Germline CDR1 reads SGHAT; CDR2 reads FQNNGV. V was trimmed by 4 bases and J by 1 base, leaving 7 bases between them. CDR3 sequence: CASSYSPQETQYF. In nucleotides, the CDR3 is TGTGCCAGCAGCTACAGTCCCCAAGAGACCCAGTACTTC.

The gene calls are TRBV6-1 and TRBJ2-1, with D tentatively TRBD1 or TRBD2 (5 bases each). CDR1 MNHNS and CDR2 SASEGT come from the germline V gene. The CDR3 runs 16 residues. The ends were cut back, 1 base at V and 1 base at J, with 11 bases in the middle. CDR3 DNA sequence: TGTGCCAGCAGTGAAGGTTGGGGGTCGTCCTACAATGAGCAGTTCTTC. As protein: CASSEGWGSSYNEQFF.

This sequence joins TRBV27 and TRBJ1-5; a possible D gene is TRBD1 (5 bases). V was pared by 5 bases and J by 0 bases, with 11 bases between. Germline V CDR1 and CDR2: MNHEY, SMNVEV (reference sequence). This CDR3 has 15 amino acids. The CDR3 nucleotides read TGTGCCAGCAGTCAACGACAGTATAGCAATCAGCCCCAGCATTTT. Translated: CASSQRQYSNQPQHF.

The V call is TRBV30, the J call TRBJ1-4, with D uncertain. Trimming took 5 bases from V and 3 from J, leaving 10 bases between them. This CDR3 region has 13 residues. Germline lookup yields CDR1 GTSNPN and CDR2 SVGIG (reference sequence). The CDR3: CAWSQLSNEKLFF. CDR3 sequence (DNA): TGTGCCTGGTCACAGCTATCTAATGAAAAACTGTTTTTT.

The genes are TRBV7-9 and TRBJ2-2; no firm D call. Germline V gene sequence: CDR1 SEHNR, CDR2 FQNEAQ (reference sequence). Between the trimmed V and J ends, which lost 3 bases and 5 bases, there was a span of 13 bases. This CDR3 is 15 amino acids long. In nucleotides, the CDR3 is TGTGCCAGCAGCTTGTTAGCCGATTTAACCGGGGAGCTGTTTTTT. This encodes CASSLLADLTGELFF.

This chain connects TRBV28 to TRBJ2-3, with 9 bases fitting TRBD2. This CDR3 has 14 residues. The V gene's germline CDR1 is MDHEN and CDR2 SYDVKM. J lost 3 bases, V lost 6 bases, and 4 bases had no gene match. This CDR3 reads CASRPAGGTDTQYF. The CDR3 DNA reads as TGTGCCAGCAGGCCTGCGGGAGGGACAGATACGCAGTATTTT. Looking up the rest from reference TRBV28 and TRBJ2-3 gives the full variable domain: DVKVTQSSRYLVKRTGEKVFLECVQDMDHENMFWYRQDPGLGLRLIYFSYDVKMKEKGDIPEGYSVSREKKERFSLILESASTNQTSMYLCASRPAGGTDTQYFGPGTRLTVL.

CDR3 amino acids: CASRTRQGAPTNEKLFF. For the CDR3, the DNA is TGTGCCAGCAGGACTAGACAGGGGGCGCCCACTAATGAAAAACTGTTTTTT. V usage is TRBV5-5 and J usage is TRBJ1-4, with 10 bases that match TRBD1. Germline CDR1 reads SGHKS; CDR2 reads YYEKEE (reference sequence). This CDR3 contains 17 residues. The junction had 9 bases not matched to a gene; V was cut back by 5 bases and J by 2 bases. The variable domain in full, completed from reference TRBV5-5 and TRBJ1-4, reads DAGVTQSPTHLIKTRGQQVTLRCSPISGHKSVSWYQQVLGQGPQFIFQYYEKEERGRGNFPDRFSARQFPNYSSELNVNALLLGDSALYLCASRTRQGAPTNEKLFFGSGTQLSVL.

With respect to this clone: Distinct nucleotide sequences in the sample also encode this CDR3. The J gene is TRBJ1-1, the V gene TRBV7-2, with unresolved D. The CDR3 length is 14 residues. V lost 1 base and J 1 base, leaving 7 bases between the germline ends. Germline-derived CDR1 and CDR2 are SGHTA and FQGNSA. DNA of the CDR3: TGTGCCAGCAGCTTAGATTTCGGGAACACTGAAGCTTTCTTT. The encoded protein is CASSLDFGNTEAFF.

A single count supports this clone. The chain is built from TRBV28 and TRBJ2-1; 9 bases line up with TRBD2. The CDR3 extends over 17 amino acids. Germline assignment: CDR1 MDHEN and CDR2 SYDVKM. The V segment lost 5 bases and the J segment 6 bases; nucleotides outside the gene matches: 14. The CDR3 region is CASSPPTGAGGVNEQFF. The CDR3 DNA reads as TGTGCCAGCAGTCCCCCGACTGGAGCGGGAGGTGTCAATGAGCAGTTCTTC. Full variable domain (remainder filled in from reference TRBV28 and TRBJ2-1): DVKVTQSSRYLVKRTGEKVFLECVQDMDHENMFWYRQDPGLGLRLIYFSYDVKMKEKGDIPEGYSVSREKKERFSLILESASTNQTSMYLCASSPPTGAGGVNEQFFGPGTRLTVL.

This sequence joins TRBV10-3 and TRBJ2-7; D is perhaps TRBD2 (6 bases). This CDR3 spans 15 amino acids. The V end was cut by 2 bases, the J end by 3 bases, with 14 bases between. Germline CDR1 ENHRY, CDR2 SYGVKD. As DNA, the CDR3 is TGTGCCATCAGTGAGGCTAGCGAGAAACTCTACGAGCAGTACTTC. Amino acids: CAISEASEKLYEQYF.

The count of this clone is one. This chain joins TRBV6-1 and TRBJ2-6; no definite D call. This CDR3 region has 14 residues. Germline CDR1 and CDR2: MNHNS and SASEGT. Between the trimmed V and J ends, which lost 5 bases and 0 bases, there was a span of 5 bases. The DNA for the CDR3 is TGTGCCAGCAGTTCAGGCTCTGGGGCCAACGTCCTGACTTTC. Residues: CASSSGSGANVLTF.

The V and J genes are TRBV5-4 and TRBJ2-2, with D tentatively TRBD1 or TRBD2 (5 bases each). This CDR3 has 15 residues. Between the trimmed V and J ends, which lost 5 bases and 3 bases, there was a span of 14 bases. Germline assignment: CDR1 SGHNT and CDR2 YYREEE (reference sequence). This chain's CDR3 is CASRGADTDTGELFF. CDR3 sequence (DNA): TGTGCCAGCAGGGGAGCGGACACCGACACCGGGGAGCTGTTTTTT.

The V gene is TRBV28, the J gene TRBJ1-5, with 8 bases lining up with TRBD1. CDR3 length: 15 amino acids. Per germline, CDR1 MDHEN and CDR2 SYDVKM. Trimming at V came to 3 bases and at J to 5 bases, leaving 6 bases not matched to a gene. The CDR3 protein is CASSLGGQVYQPQHF. The CDR3 DNA sequence: TGTGCCAGCAGTTTGGGGGGACAGGTCTATCAGCCCCAGCATTTT.

This clone showed up just once. This chain links TRBV7-3 with TRBJ2-2, with TRBD1 matching 9 bases. The CDR3 is made up of 16 amino acids. V was pared by 5 bases and J by 4 bases, with 8 bases of the junction left unmatched. Looked up from germline, CDR1 is SGHTA and CDR2 is FQGTGA. Written as DNA, the CDR3 is TGTGCCAGCAGCCCACGCGGGACAGGGACCACCGGGGAGCTGTTTTTT. Amino acids: CASSPRGTGTTGELFF.

The chain has TRBV11-3 and TRBJ2-3; weak D call: TRBD1 (5 bases). The CDR3 has 13 amino acids. From germline, CDR1 is SGHNT and CDR2 YENEEA. Trimming removed 5 bases from V and 7 bases from J, with 13 bases in between. CDR3 bases: TGTGCCAGCAGCGCCCACAGGACAAATACGCAGTATTTT. Residues: CASSAHRTNTQYF.

CDR3 DNA: TGTGCCAGCCACCCTCAGGGGCCCGGGGCCAACGTCCTGACTTTC. Its protein product is CASHPQGPGANVLTF. The V gene is TRBV28, the J gene TRBJ2-6; possibly TRBD1 for D (6 bases). This CDR3 has 15 residues. V was pared by 8 bases and J by 4 bases, with 15 bases between. CDR1 MDHEN and CDR2 SYDVKM come from the germline V gene.